A single sample is the source of the 3 T cell receptor beta chains below, sequenced in a study of T cells in Graves' hyperthyroidism and ophthalmopathy. RNA transcripts gave rise to amplified TCR beta CDR3 regions. A set of HTBI primers served as the primers for a first-round RT-PCR of the TCR CDR3. TCRdb processed the multiplex PCR reads anew with MiXCR; each CDR3 protein has one entry. This sample has 610,000 or so distinct CDR3 sequences, with under 60% found just once. The sample taken for sequencing was peripheral blood or thyroid tissue (not recorded which). The receptors come from a woman aged 18-29 years with Graves' hyperthyroidism.

In its sample, this clonotype was seen many times. The CDR3 region is CSVTGIGTEAFF. CDR3 nucleotides: TGCAGCGTAACAGGGATAGGGACTGAAGCTTTCTTT. The rearrangement links TRBV29-1 to TRBJ1-1; weak D call: TRBD1 (6 bases). CDR1 SQVTM and CDR2 ANQGSEA come from the germline V gene. The length of the CDR3 is 12 residues. Trimming cost V 6 bases and J 5 bases, with 13 bases left between them.

V gene TRBV14 combines with J gene TRBJ1-4, with D possibly being TRBD1 (6 bases). The V gene's germline CDR1 is SGHDN and CDR2 FVKESK. With 0 bases removed from V and 7 bases from J, the gap between germline ends came to 12 bases. This CDR3 contains 15 residues. The CDR3 coding sequence is TGTGCCAGCAGCCAAGATACGGGGGCGCGTGAAAAACTGTTTTTT. Amino acids: CASSQDTGAREKLFF. Together with reference TRBV14 and TRBJ1-4, the CDR3 gives the full variable domain: EAGVTQFPSHSVIEKGQTVTLRCDPISGHDNLYWYRRVMGKEIKFLLHFVKESKQDESGMPNNRFLAERTGGTYSTLKVQPAELEDSGVYFCASSQDTGAREKLFFGSGTQLSVL.

This clonotype showed up many times. The CDR3 DNA is TGTGCCAGCAGCCACGGGGACACACGGGGAAAACTGTTTTTT. Protein: CASSHGDTRGKLFF. The chain combines TRBV3-1 with TRBJ1-4; D perhaps matches TRBD1 (6 bases). CDR1 and CDR2 from the germline V gene are LGHDT and YNNKEL (reference sequence). V lost 3 bases to trimming and J lost 10 bases, with 15 bases between them. The CDR3 totals 14 residues. The full variable domain, with the rest looked up from reference TRBV3-1 and TRBJ1-4, is DTAVSQTPKYLVTQMGNDKSIKCEQNLGHDTMYWYKQDSKKFLKIMFSYNNKELIINETVPNRFSPKSPDKAHLNLHINSLELGDSAVYFCASSHGDTRGKLFFGSGTQLSVL.